This T cell receptor beta chain came from a study of T-cell memory formation after mild COVID-19 (dated by TCRdb to the early 2020s). Study-wide context: TCR sequence clusters from the two donors were largely donor specific. Two young, previously healthy adult volunteers, one female and one male, were included in the cohort. In a couple of donors, T-cell clones that expanded and contracted after mild COVID-19 were tracked by sequencing TCRalpha and TCRbeta repertoires over time.

The instrument given in TCRdb is Illumina NovaSeq 6000. TCRalpha and TCRbeta cDNA libraries were constructed by 5'RACE with constant-segment primers, with sample barcodes and unique molecular identifiers being introduced. RNA was extracted from every sample with Trizol reagent. Library amplification was performed in two PCR steps, and a second sample barcode and Illumina TruSeq adapters were introduced in the second step. Sequencing of libraries was performed on an Illumina NovaSeq with 2 x 150 bp paired-end reads. Per the source publication's procedure: Demultiplexing of reads and collapsing into UMI-guided consensus sequences were performed with migec v1.2.7. Using mixcr v2.1.11, UMI consensuses were aligned to TRA and TRB V and J templates and then assembled into clonotypes. Expanded or contracted clonotypes were those called significant by both edgeR and NoisET, with noise models trained on biological replicates. For edgeR calls, the thresholds were a false discovery rate-adjusted p below 0.01 and a log2 fold-change of 1. As an exploratory analysis of dynamics, PCA with hierarchical clustering was applied to max-normalized trajectories of the 1000 most abundant clonotypes. The CD4 or CD8 phenotype of responding clones was assigned using the separately sequenced CD4+ and CD8+ repertoires. TCRdb reprocessed the public reads (quality trimming at Q25 with fastp, clone calling with MiXCR) and kept in-frame beta chains. Under each unique CDR3 protein, matching rows form one entry showing the most common genes and DNA. The V and J calls were not made by the authors but by TCRdb's processing. Recorded for this sample are 300,000 to 400,000 distinct CDR3 sequences; under 30% of them occurred a single time. Together, the top ten hold approximately 15% of the sample.

PBMCs were isolated by Ficoll-Paque density gradient centrifugation. In this sample, this clonotype turned up a few times. Its antigen has not been determined. No much larger clonotype is one base removed from it; base qualities were not supplied. The CDR3 runs 14 residues from the cysteine to the phenylalanine. Of the read, only the CDR3 DNA is kept; its 42 bases are in frame from base 1. The V end loses 0 bases and the J end loses 3 bases, and a stretch of 7 bases separates them. The germline V gene supplies CDR1 SGHRS and CDR2 YFSETQ. Broad study findings and their caveats: Contracting CD4+ clones appeared mostly in the CM and EM memory subsets, whereas CD8+ clones were enriched in EMRA. Only two mild cases were covered in the study, and larger cohorts including severe cases with pre-infection samples were considered necessary. The detection of some responding clones in pre-infection memory suggests that pre-existing cross-reactive memory T cells joined the SARS-CoV-2 response. Clones that contracted from day 15 to 85 showed balanced CD4/CD8 phenotypes, whereas a second wave of clones that expanded from day 15 to 37 leaned towards CD4+. SARS-CoV-2 specificity was not confirmed for the second-wave clones peaking on day 37.

The TCR originated in an adult woman who had mild COVID-19 (a few samples of this study predate the infection). The sample titles of this study are shuffled in the database, so cell type and time point are left out; the donor was told from shared clones. Sequenced: PBMCs or a T cell subset sorted from them (not recorded which). The receptor chain draws on TRBV5-1 and TRBJ1-5; no D gene can be assigned with confidence. The DNA reads TGCGCCAGCAGCTTGGGAGAGTCCAATCAGCCCCAGCATTTT. Its product reads: CASSLGESNQPQHF.